The 13 T cell receptor beta chains presented below share a single source sample, sequenced in a study of T cells in Graves' hyperthyroidism and ophthalmopathy. RNA transcripts were the template for amplifying TCR beta CDR3 regions. The study used the HTBI primer set for a first-round RT-PCR of the TCR CDR3. TCRdb analysed the multiplex PCR reads with MiXCR anew, one entry per CDR3 protein. This sample has just under 750,000 distinct CDR3 sequences, with approximately 36% found just once. The sample comprised blood. The origin of the receptors is a woman aged 40 to 50 with Graves' hyperthyroidism.

This clonotype was seen at least ten times. This chain joins TRBV5-5 and TRBJ2-5; D is possibly TRBD1 (6 bases). The V gene's germline CDR1 is SGHKS and CDR2 YYEKEE (reference sequence). V was pared by 4 bases and J by 8 bases, with 12 bases between. This CDR3 is 12 amino acids long. The CDR3 sequence: CASSLWTVTQYF. CDR3 coding DNA: TGTGCCAGCAGCCTTTGGACAGTAACCCAGTACTTC.

Only a few counts were recorded for this clonotype. The chain links TRBV19 to TRBJ1-5; D perhaps matches TRBD1 (5 bases). Germline-derived CDR1 and CDR2 are LNHDA and SQIVND (reference sequence). CDR3 length: 16 amino acids. Deletions cut 4 bases from V and 0 bases from J, with 13 bases between. CDR3 sequence reads: CASSTGGRYSNQPQHF. In DNA form, the CDR3 reads TGTGCCAGTAGTACCGGGGGACGATATAGCAATCAGCCCCAGCATTTT.

Only a few counts were recorded for this clonotype. The chain uses TRBV4-3 and TRBJ2-5; 9 bases are shared with TRBD2. This CDR3 is 15 amino acids long. V lost 1 base to trimming and J lost 5 bases; unmatched junction nucleotides: 5. Germline V CDR1 and CDR2: LGHNA, YSLEER. The CDR3 sequence is CASSQGSGRPETQYF. The CDR3, as DNA: TGCGCCAGCAGCCAAGGGAGCGGGAGGCCCGAGACCCAGTACTTC.

The rearrangement joins TRBV12-3 or TRBV12-4 to TRBJ2-7, with D possibly called TRBD1 or TRBD2 (7 bases each). The V gene lost 7 bases and the J gene lost 5 bases, with 15 bases spanning the gap. The CDR3 loop spans 13 amino acids. Here the CDR3 reads CASNPTGRDEQYF. The CDR3 nucleotides are TGTGCCAGCAACCCGACAGGGAGGGACGAGCAGTACTTC.

The CDR3: CASSYGTGSHTEAFF. As DNA, the CDR3 is TGTGCCAGCAGTTACGGGACAGGGTCTCACACTGAAGCTTTCTTT. The chain links TRBV6-5 to TRBJ1-1, with 9 nucleotides matching TRBD1. The CDR3 contains 15 residues. After removal of 2 bases from V and 3 bases from J, the junction contained 4 bases not matched to a gene. Germline-derived CDR1 and CDR2 are MNHEY and SVGAGI.

This clonotype has just a few counts. This chain joins TRBV20-1 and TRBJ1-2, with TRBD1 matching 9 bases. CDR3 size: 14 residues. CDR1 is DFQATT and CDR2 is SNEGSKA in the germline V gene (reference sequence). Trimming cost V 0 bases and J 6 bases; bases outside gene matches: 5. The CDR3 loop reads CSARDRGQGDGYTF. CDR3 nucleotides: TGCAGTGCTAGAGATAGGGGACAGGGTGATGGCTACACCTTC.

A note on this clonotype: Possible read error: a much larger clone is one base away. The J gene is TRBJ1-6, the V gene TRBV7-3, with 7 nucleotides matching TRBD1. The CDR3 is 14 amino acids. Trimming at V came to 4 bases and at J to 13 bases, leaving 10 bases not matched to a gene. In germline, CDR1 is SGHTA, CDR2 FQGTGA. The CDR3 protein is CASSSGAGGNPLHF. The CDR3 nucleotides read TGTGCCAGCAGCTCCGGGGCAGGGGGAAATCCCCTCCACTTT.

V usage is TRBV2 and J usage is TRBJ2-7; D is unresolved. The CDR3 sequence is 17 residues long. Trimming removed 6 bases from V and 0 bases from J, with 21 bases in between. Germline V gives CDR1 SNHLY, CDR2 FYNNEI. The CDR3 DNA sequence: TGTGCCAGCAGCTCGACAAAAGCCGGGTCAATCTCCTACGAGCAGTACTTC. This gives the protein CASSSTKAGSISYEQYF.

Many counts were recorded for this clonotype. The rearrangement joins TRBV7-9 to TRBJ2-5; D perhaps matches TRBD2 (7 bases). Trimming shortened V by 5 bases and J by 4 bases, and 14 bases separated the two germline ends. The CDR3 is made up of 14 amino acids. CDR1 SEHNR and CDR2 FQNEAQ come from the germline V gene (reference sequence). Here the CDR3 reads CASSAPGGAETQYF. CDR3 DNA: TGTGCCAGCAGCGCACCTGGGGGGGCAGAGACCCAGTACTTC.

This clonotype was recorded many times. The gene calls are TRBV7-6 and TRBJ2-7, with 7 bases aligning to TRBD2. Germline V CDR1 and CDR2: SGHVS, FNYEAQ. V lost 5 bases, J lost 4 bases, and 8 bases stayed unmatched. The CDR3 covers 14 residues. CDR3 nucleotide sequence: TGTGCCAGCAGCACCGGGGGGATCGGTTACGAGCAGTACTTC. This sequence encodes CASSTGGIGYEQYF.

The V call is TRBV10-3, the J call TRBJ1-3; D is ambiguous. The J call may be mistaken, given a closer DNA end match to TRBJ2-3. The CDR3 extends over 14 amino acids. CDR1 and CDR2 from the germline V gene are ENHRY and SYGVKD. The CDR3 nucleotides read TGTGCCATCAGTGAGTCCGCTGGCACAGATACGCAGTATTTT. Its protein product is CAISESAGTDTQYF.

The rearrangement links TRBV7-8 to TRBJ2-5, with 8 nucleotides matching TRBD1. CDR1 and CDR2 from the germline V gene are SGHVS and FQNEAQ. The CDR3 has 17 amino acids. V lost 5 bases and J lost 4; bases outside the gene matches: 15. In nucleotides, the CDR3 is TGTGCCAGCAGCCCCTTTCCCCAGGGGGCTCAGGGAGAGACCCAGTACTTC. It encodes CASSPFPQGAQGETQYF. Supplemented by reference TRBV7-8 and TRBJ2-5, the full variable domain reads GAGVSQSPRYKVAKRGQDVALRCDPISGHVSLFWYQQALGQGPEFLTYFQNEAQLDKSGLPSDRFFAERPEGSVSTLKIQRTQQEDSAVYLCASSPFPQGAQGETQYFGPGTRLLVL.

The table lists this clonotype with many counts. The V and J genes are TRBV15 and TRBJ1-4; tentative D call: TRBD1 (5 bases). The CDR3 is made up of 13 amino acids. The V gene's germline CDR1 is LNHNV and CDR2 YYDKDF (reference sequence). V was clipped by 5 bases and J by 5 bases, with 9 bases between them. The CDR3 DNA follows: TGTGCCACCAGCGGGGCGACAAATGAAAAACTGTTTTTT. Translated, it gives CATSGATNEKLFF. The full variable domain, its missing parts supplied by reference TRBV15 and TRBJ1-4, is DAMVIQNPRYQVTQFGKPVTLSCSQTLNHNVMYWYQQKSSQAPKLLFHYYDKDFNNEADTPDNFQSRRPNTSFCFLDIRSPGLGDTAMYLCATSGATNEKLFFGSGTQLSVL.